This TCR beta chain came from a study of monozygotic twins with inflammatory bowel disease. The authors drew roughly 2.5 ml of blood from each donor. TCRdb re-analyzed the 5' RACE reads; it lists each CDR3 protein once, without DNA. The sample holds some 160,000 distinct CDR3 sequences. The CDR3 loop spans 14 amino acids. In germline, CDR1 is KGHSH, CDR2 LQKENI. The clonotype comes from a human donor with ulcerative colitis or Crohn's disease, or a healthy co-twin of an affected twin (not recorded which). The rearrangement uses TRBV18 and TRBJ1-4; TCRdb's D call of TRBD1 is untestable without DNA. The sample comprised blood. Here the CDR3 reads CASSRRQGQEKLFF.